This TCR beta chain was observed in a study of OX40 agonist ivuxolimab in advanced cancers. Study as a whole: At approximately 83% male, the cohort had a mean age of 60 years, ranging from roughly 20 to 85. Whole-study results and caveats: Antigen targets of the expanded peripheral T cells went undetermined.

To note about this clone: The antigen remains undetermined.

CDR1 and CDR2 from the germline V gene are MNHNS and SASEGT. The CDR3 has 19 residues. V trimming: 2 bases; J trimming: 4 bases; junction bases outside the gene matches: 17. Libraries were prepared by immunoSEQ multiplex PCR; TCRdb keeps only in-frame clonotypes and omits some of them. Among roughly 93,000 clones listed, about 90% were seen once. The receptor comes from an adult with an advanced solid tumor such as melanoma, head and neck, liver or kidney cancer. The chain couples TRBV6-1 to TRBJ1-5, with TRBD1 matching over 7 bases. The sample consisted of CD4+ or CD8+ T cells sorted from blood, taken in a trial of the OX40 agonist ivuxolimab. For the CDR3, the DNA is TGTGCCAGCAGTGAAAGGGTACCCTCGACCGGGACAGTGAATCAGCCCCAGCATTTT. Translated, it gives CASSERVPSTGTVNQPQHF.